Following are 27 T cell receptor beta chains from one sample sequenced in a study of cytomegalovirus exposure and HLA in healthy donors. The primer mix had 60 Vbeta and 13 Jbeta primers. Profiled with immunoSEQ multiplex PCR; TCRdb holds only in-frame clones, not every one. The profile covers some 150,000 clones, with 79% appearing a single time and under 2.5% taken by the ten largest. The source material was PBMCs. The source of these receptors is a man aged 40-55 years in good health and CMV-seronegative.

About this clone: A read error may account for a junction end that differs from germline. V usage is TRBV7-9 and J usage is TRBJ1-5; a weak D match, TRBD1 (6 bases). CDR3 length: 17 amino acids. Germline V lookup: CDR1 SEHNR, CDR2 FQNEAQ (reference sequence). CDR3 loop: CSSSPQGLKAKDQPQHF. CDR3 sequence (DNA): TGTTCCAGCAGCCCTCAGGGGCTTAAAGCAAAGGATCAGCCCCAGCATTTT.

This clone was picked up a small number of times. The V and J genes are TRBV27 and TRBJ2-3; a possible D gene is TRBD1 (6 bases). The CDR3 runs 15 residues. Germline V gene lookup returns CDR1 MNHEY and CDR2 SMNVEV (reference sequence). V was trimmed by 7 bases and J by 4 bases, leaving 18 bases between them. CDR3 sequence (DNA): TGTGCCAGCAAAACCAGGGGTCAATGGTCAGATACGCAGTATTTT. This gives the protein CASKTRGQWSDTQYF.

This chain connects TRBV27 to TRBJ2-7; TRBD2 is a possible D gene (5 bases). Trimming removed 5 bases from V and 5 bases from J, with 16 bases in between. Germline V gene data show CDR1 as MNHEY and CDR2 as SMNVEV (reference sequence). The CDR3 length is 14 residues. The CDR3 is CASSPYPPGNEQYF. Written as DNA, the CDR3 is TGTGCCAGCAGTCCATATCCCCCCGGGAACGAGCAGTACTTC.

This chain connects TRBV5-1 to TRBJ2-7; D perhaps matches TRBD1 (6 bases). The V and J ends lost 2 bases and 2 bases respectively, with 11 bases between them. Germline CDR1 and CDR2: SGHRS and YFSETQ. This CDR3 region has 14 residues. The CDR3 DNA is TGCGCCAGCAGCTTTCGGACAGAAACCTACGAGCAGTACTTC. Protein sequence: CASSFRTETYEQYF.

This rearrangement joins TRBV9 to TRBJ2-2, with D tentatively TRBD2 (5 bases). The CDR3 length is 14 residues. Germline V gives CDR1 SGDLS, CDR2 YYNGEE. V lost 4 bases and J 1 base, leaving 8 bases between the germline ends. The CDR3 reads CASSLTRNTGELFF. The CDR3 DNA sequence: TGTGCCAGCAGCCTTACTAGGAACACCGGGGAGCTGTTTTTT.

The chain carries TRBV29-1 and TRBJ2-7, with D unclear. The germline V and J ends were trimmed by 5 bases and 5 bases, with 13 bases remaining between them. Per the germline V gene, CDR1 is SQVTM and CDR2 is ANQGSEA. This CDR3 is 12 amino acids long. CDR3 sequence (DNA): TGCAGCGTTAAAAGACTCCTTGACGAGCAGTACTTC. Protein product: CSVKRLLDEQYF.

On this clone itself: Other nucleotide sequences from this sample produce the same CDR3. The chain combines TRBV9 with TRBJ1-1; perhaps TRBD1 as D (5 bases). CDR3 length: 14 residues. The germline CDR1 and CDR2 sequences are SGDLS and YYNGEE. V shed 2 bases and J shed 1 base, with 9 bases lying between them. CDR3 sequence reads: CASSVGHGNTEAFF. For the CDR3, the DNA is TGTGCCAGCAGCGTCGGACACGGGAACACTGAAGCTTTCTTT.

Only a few counts were recorded for this clone. The chain links TRBV29-1 to TRBJ2-7; tentatively, D is TRBD1 (7 bases). V was shortened by 6 bases and J by 6 bases, with 15 bases between the two germline ends. This CDR3 is built from 12 residues. Germline V CDR1 and CDR2: SQVTM, ANQGSEA. CDR3 in amino acids: CSVQGDGGEQYF. CDR3 DNA sequence: TGCAGCGTCCAGGGGGACGGGGGCGAGCAGTACTTC.

The chain joins TRBV6-6 to TRBJ2-1; D unresolved. The CDR3 covers 14 residues. Germline V gene data show CDR1 as MNHNY and CDR2 as SVGAGI (reference sequence). Trimming pared 1 base from V and 7 bases from J, leaving 11 bases between. CDR3 protein: CASSYLADVNEQFF. The CDR3 bases are TGTGCCAGCAGTTACTTGGCGGATGTTAATGAGCAGTTCTTC.

V is TRBV11-2 and J is TRBJ1-3; D gene ambiguous. The CDR3 has 14 amino acids. Germline CDR1 is SGHAT and CDR2 is FQNNGV. Trimming shortened V by 1 base and J by 7 bases, and 11 bases separated the two germline ends. The CDR3 loop reads CASSLVNVANTIYF. In DNA, the CDR3 is TGTGCCAGCAGCTTAGTTAACGTGGCTAACACCATATATTTT.

The chain links TRBV6-5 to TRBJ2-7; D is ambiguous. This CDR3 has 13 amino acids. V shed 4 bases and J shed 2 bases, with 9 bases lying between them. Germline assignment: CDR1 MNHEY and CDR2 SVGAGI. This chain's CDR3 is CASSSPGTYEQYF. In DNA form, the CDR3 reads TGTGCCAGCAGTTCCCCAGGTACCTACGAGCAGTACTTC.

The chain uses TRBV7-8 and TRBJ1-1; possibly TRBD1 for D (5 bases). Germline V lookup: CDR1 SGHVS, CDR2 FQNEAQ. Trimming stripped 2 bases from V and 7 bases from J, with 26 bases between. CDR3 length equals 18 residues. The CDR3 nucleotides read TGTGCCAGCAGCTTATCTCTCTCCCCTCTAGGGGTGGGTATTGAAGCTTTCTTT. Protein: CASSLSLSPLGVGIEAFF.

This clone was picked up a small number of times. The chain carries TRBV4-1 and TRBJ2-7, with D perhaps TRBD2 (5 bases). The V end was cut by 5 bases, the J end by 2 bases, with 13 bases between. There are 14 residues in the CDR3. Germline CDR1 reads MGHRA; CDR2 reads YSYEKL. CDR3 amino acids: CASSTDLMAYEQYF. CDR3 coding DNA: TGCGCCAGCAGCACGGACTTGATGGCCTACGAGCAGTACTTC.

The chain joins TRBV10-3 to TRBJ2-1, with a weak D call TRBD2 (7 bases). The germline V gene has CDR1 ENHRY and CDR2 SYGVKD. Trimming stripped 4 bases from V and 4 bases from J, with 14 bases between. This CDR3 region has 15 residues. The chain's CDR3 is CAISAGGGRYNEQFF. Here the CDR3 DNA reads TGTGCCATCAGTGCGGGGGGCGGGAGATACAATGAGCAGTTCTTC.

The chain links TRBV29-1 to TRBJ2-1; 9 nucleotides agree with TRBD2. The CDR3 spans 14 residues. CDR1 and CDR2 (germline): SQVTM, ANQGSEA. With 4 bases clipped from V and 4 bases from J, the junction kept 5 bases outside the gene matches. CDR3 in DNA: TGCAGCGTTGCGACTAGCGGAGCTTACAATGAGCAGTTCTTC. Translated: CSVATSGAYNEQFF.

Here the CDR3 reads CASSPASGRAMGFF. The DNA of the CDR3 is TGTGCCAGCAGCCCCGCCAGCGGGAGGGCCATGGGTTTCTTC. The V gene is TRBV9, the J gene TRBJ2-1; 10 nucleotides match TRBD2. Germline CDR1 is SGDLS and CDR2 is YYNGEE. The junction had 14 bases not matched to a gene; V was cut back by 4 bases and J by 16 bases. The CDR3 runs 14 residues.

The chain couples TRBV29-1 to TRBJ2-1; the match to TRBD1 covers 11 bases. CDR3 size: 15 residues. Germline trimming cut 1 base from V and 15 bases from J; bases unmatched to any gene: 14. Germline CDR1 is SQVTM and CDR2 is ANQGSEA. This chain's CDR3 is CSVEGQGQGVQFTFF. The DNA for the CDR3 is TGCAGCGTTGAAGGACAGGGACAGGGGGTCCAATTTACGTTCTTC.

The genes are TRBV5-4 and TRBJ2-7; D gene ambiguous. Trimming took 1 base from V and 5 from J, leaving 13 bases between them. This CDR3 comprises 14 residues. Germline lookup yields CDR1 SGHNT and CDR2 YYREEE (reference sequence). Here the CDR3 reads CASSLSESRHEQYF. The CDR3 DNA reads as TGTGCCAGCAGCTTGAGCGAGTCTCGGCACGAGCAGTACTTC. Full variable domain (missing parts from reference TRBV5-4 and TRBJ2-7): ETGVTQSPTHLIKTRGQQVTLRCSSQSGHNTVSWYQQALGQGPQFIFQYYREEENGRGNFPPRFSGLQFPNYSSELNVNALELDDSALYLCASSLSESRHEQYFGPGTRLTVT.

The chain links TRBV6-5 to TRBJ2-4; a weak D match, TRBD2 (6 bases). Germline CDR1 reads MNHEY; CDR2 reads SVGAGI. The CDR3 has 14 amino acids. V lost 8 bases and J lost 3, with 14 bases in between. CDR3 loop: CASSGGWGKNIQYF. CDR3 bases: TGTGCCAGCTCCGGGGGATGGGGCAAAAACATTCAGTACTTC.

The genes are TRBV5-5 and TRBJ2-6; the match to TRBD1 covers 7 bases. Germline V CDR1 and CDR2: SGHKS, YYEKEE (reference sequence). This CDR3 has 18 amino acids. Germline trimming cut 4 bases from V and 3 bases from J; bases unmatched to any gene: 13. The CDR3 sequence: CASSPRLDRVIGANVLTF. In DNA form, the CDR3 reads TGTGCCAGCAGCCCCCGATTAGACAGGGTGATTGGGGCCAACGTCCTGACTTTC.

This chain connects TRBV9 to TRBJ2-5; TRBD1 might be the D (6 bases). Germline V lookup: CDR1 SGDLS, CDR2 YYNGEE. The V gene lost 4 bases and the J gene lost 3 bases, with 13 bases spanning the gap. The CDR3 contains 14 residues. The CDR3 bases are TGTGCCAGCAGCCCCTCACAGGGAAAAGAGACCCAGTACTTC. Its translation is CASSPSQGKETQYF.

This sequence joins TRBV7-9 and TRBJ2-1; D gene ambiguous. V lost 4 bases and J 15 bases, leaving 13 bases between the germline ends. The CDR3 runs 11 residues. Germline assignment: CDR1 SEHNR and CDR2 FQNEAQ (reference sequence). CDR3 region: CASSSSRPGFF. CDR3 DNA sequence: TGTGCCAGCAGCTCGAGTAGGCCGGGGTTCTTC.

This clone was recorded once. This sequence joins TRBV28 and TRBJ1-1; D perhaps matches TRBD1 (5 bases). V dropped 3 bases and J dropped 0 bases, with 23 bases sitting between them. The CDR3 extends over 19 amino acids. Germline lookup yields CDR1 MDHEN and CDR2 SYDVKM. The DNA for the CDR3 is TGTGCCAGCAGTTTGTGGGGGGGGTCGGGAGGGTACATGAACACTGAAGCTTTCTTT. As protein: CASSLWGGSGGYMNTEAFF.

V is TRBV27 and J is TRBJ2-7; 8 positions agree with TRBD1. CDR3 length: 13 amino acids. Germline V gene lookup returns CDR1 MNHEY and CDR2 SMNVEV (reference sequence). Trimming cost V 2 bases and J 6 bases; bases outside gene matches: 3. CDR3 protein: CASSLDRGGEQYF. The DNA of the CDR3 is TGTGCCAGCAGTTTAGACAGGGGTGGCGAGCAGTACTTC.

The V call is TRBV9, the J call TRBJ2-5; D possibly corresponds to TRBD1 (6 bases). Trimming removed 4 bases from V and 5 bases from J, with 15 bases in between. The CDR3 loop spans 14 amino acids. The V gene's germline CDR1 is SGDLS and CDR2 YYNGEE. The CDR3, as DNA: TGTGCCAGCAGCATTACAGGGTCGGGGGAGACCCAGTACTTC. Its translation is CASSITGSGETQYF.

The chain combines TRBV30 with TRBJ2-7, with 7 positions matching TRBD1. Germline V lookup: CDR1 GTSNPN, CDR2 SVGIG (reference sequence). With 5 bases clipped from V and 8 bases from J, the junction kept 6 bases outside the gene matches. CDR3 length equals 11 residues. This CDR3 is CAWFGQDKQYF. The CDR3 nucleotides are TGTGCCTGGTTTGGACAGGACAAGCAGTACTTC.

The J gene is TRBJ1-1, the V gene TRBV28; D is unresolved. The germline V and J ends were trimmed by 8 bases and 3 bases, with 19 bases remaining between them. This CDR3 comprises 15 residues. Germline V CDR1 and CDR2: MDHEN, SYDVKM. The CDR3 nucleotides are TGTGCCAGCCTTCAGAGGTCTCTGTGGGACACTGAAGCTTTCTTT. Amino acid sequence: CASLQRSLWDTEAFF. The variable domain in full, with the rest retrieved from reference TRBV28 and TRBJ1-1, is DVKVTQSSRYLVKRTGEKVFLECVQDMDHENMFWYRQDPGLGLRLIYFSYDVKMKEKGDIPEGYSVSREKKERFSLILESASTNQTSMYLCASLQRSLWDTEAFFGQGTRLTVV.